Below are 9 T cell receptor beta chains sequenced from a single sample in a study of cytomegalovirus exposure and HLA in healthy donors. This PCR relied on a set of 60 Vbeta primers and 13 Jbeta primers. Data came from immunoSEQ multiplex PCR; TCRdb stores just in-frame clones and leaves some out. This table has approximately 81,000 clones, about three quarters appearing once. Sequenced: PBMCs. These receptors were obtained from a man aged 50 to 59 in good health and CMV-seropositive.

The gene calls are TRBV19 and TRBJ1-5; possible D gene TRBD1, 6 bases. Trimming left V 11 bases short and J 5 bases short, with 19 bases between. Germline V lookup: CDR1 LNHDA, CDR2 SQIVND (reference sequence). There are 14 residues in the CDR3. CDR3 DNA: TGTGCCCCTCGGGGCAGGGGAGGGGATCAGCCCCAGCATTTT. Protein: CAPRGRGGDQPQHF.

This clone was counted a few times. The J gene is TRBJ2-7, the V gene TRBV7-9; 7 positions agree with TRBD2. V shed 0 bases, J shed 1 base, and the junction held 3 bases outside the gene matches. Germline V gene data show CDR1 as SEHNR and CDR2 as FQNEAQ (reference sequence). This CDR3 has 15 amino acids. This CDR3 reads CASSLASGFSYEQYF. The CDR3, as DNA: TGTGCCAGCAGCTTAGCTAGCGGGTTTTCCTACGAGCAGTACTTC.

This rearrangement joins TRBV7-3 to TRBJ2-1; D is unclear. The V end lost 0 bases, the J end lost 7 bases, and 7 bases lay between the germline ends. The CDR3 runs 13 residues. The germline CDR1 and CDR2 sequences are SGHTA and FQGTGA. The CDR3 nucleotides are TGTGCCAGCAGCTTAACGTCCCTTAATGAGCAGTTCTTC. The encoded protein is CASSLTSLNEQFF. Filled out from reference TRBV7-3 and TRBJ2-1, the complete variable domain reads GAGVSQTPSNKVTEKGKYVELRCDPISGHTALYWYRQSLGQGPEFLIYFQGTGAADDSGLPNDRFFAVRPEGSVSTLKIQRTERGDSAVYLCASSLTSLNEQFFGPGTRLTVL.

The chain uses TRBV2 and TRBJ2-5, with D perhaps matching TRBD2 (6 bases). The V gene lost 5 bases and the J gene lost 2 bases, with 9 bases spanning the gap. The CDR3 is made up of 13 amino acids. Germline lookup yields CDR1 SNHLY and CDR2 FYNNEI. This CDR3 is CASSRDWQETQYF. In DNA, the CDR3 is TGTGCCAGCAGTCGGGACTGGCAAGAGACCCAGTACTTC.

The V and J genes are TRBV11-2 and TRBJ2-1; 7 bases are a match to TRBD1. From germline, CDR1 is SGHAT and CDR2 FQNNGV. The trim removed 2 bases at V and 5 bases at J, leaving 9 bases unmatched. The CDR3 spans 16 residues. CDR3 bases: TGTGCCAGCAGCTTAAGGGGGCGAGATGGCAACAATGAGCAGTTCTTC. It translates to CASSLRGRDGNNEQFF.

The chain links TRBV27 to TRBJ2-7, with D possibly TRBD2 on 5 matching bases. Germline V gene lookup returns CDR1 MNHEY and CDR2 SMNVEV (reference sequence). Trimming shortened V by 7 bases and J by 2 bases, and 12 bases separated the two germline ends. This CDR3 is 13 amino acids long. The CDR3 loop reads CASKPGLPYEQYF. The CDR3 DNA sequence: TGTGCCAGCAAGCCTGGACTCCCCTACGAGCAGTACTTC.

The chain couples TRBV30 to TRBJ1-1; weak D call: TRBD1 (5 bases). Trimming took off 1 base at V and 8 bases at J, with 8 bases between the two ends. Germline lookup yields CDR1 GTSNPN and CDR2 SVGIG (reference sequence). This CDR3 is 11 amino acids long. The CDR3 region is CAWSDRGEAFF. The CDR3 coding sequence is TGTGCCTGGAGTGATCGGGGGGAAGCTTTCTTT.

This clone has only a few counts. The rearrangement uses TRBV30 and TRBJ2-7; 7 nucleotides agree with TRBD1. The CDR3 sequence is 15 residues long. CDR1 and CDR2 from the germline V gene are GTSNPN and SVGIG (reference sequence). Trimming at V came to 8 bases and at J to 3 bases, leaving 16 bases not matched to a gene. CDR3 sequence: CATTTGSTGNYEQYF. In nucleotides, the CDR3 is TGTGCCACTACGACAGGGAGTACGGGAAACTACGAGCAGTACTTC. The full variable domain, with the rest looked up from reference TRBV30 and TRBJ2-7, is SQTIHQWPATLVQPVGSPLSLECTVEGTSNPNLYWYRQAAGRGLQLLFYSVGIGQISSEVPQNLSASRPQDRQFILSSKKLLLSDSGFYLCATTTGSTGNYEQYFGPGTRLTVT.

This clone was seen a handful of times. The sample has other DNA sequences that encode this CDR3 too. This sequence joins TRBV15 and TRBJ2-1, with D maybe TRBD1 (5 bases). CDR1 and CDR2 from the germline V gene are LNHNV and YYDKDF (reference sequence). The CDR3 is made up of 13 amino acids. Trimming shortened V by 0 bases and J by 7 bases, and 7 bases separated the two germline ends. CDR3 DNA: TGTGCCACCAGCAGAGAAGGGGTAAATGAGCAGTTCTTC. This gives the protein CATSREGVNEQFF.